This record concerns one T cell receptor (beta chain) sequence. Its target is not known. This entry belongs to a study of vaccination and CD4 T cells after COVID-19. An Oncomine TCR Beta short-read assay was used to sequence the DNA from cultured CD4+ T cells. TCRdb re-called the PCR reads with MiXCR, one entry per CDR3 protein. The sample has fewer than 15,000 distinct CDR3 sequences; over 40% are singletons. Per the germline V gene, CDR1 is MNHNS and CDR2 is SASEGT. Between the trimmed V and J ends, which lost 5 bases and 8 bases, there was a span of 15 bases. This CDR3 has 13 amino acids. Treatment defined: approximately nine-day PBMC culture with coronavirus spike peptide pools or control peptides (ViraFEST assay).

The genes are TRBV6-1 and TRBJ1-2; no reliable D call. The source material was CD4+ T cells from blood, cultured in vitro. The receptor was derived from a human donor who had recovered from COVID-19. CDR3 amino acids: CASSPYYLQGYTF. DNA of the CDR3: TGTGCCAGCAGTCCATACTACTTGCAGGGCTACACCTTC.